This T cell receptor (beta chain) is from a study of cytomegalovirus exposure and HLA in healthy donors. CDR3 size: 14 residues. Trimming at V came to 1 base and at J to 5 bases, leaving 3 bases not matched to a gene. CDR1 is MNHEY, CDR2 SMNVEV, per germline (reference sequence). The donors were healthy bone marrow donors. As to this clone: Its antigen is as yet unknown.

General study points: TCR beta sequences reportedly predicted the HLA-A and HLA-B alleles of most subjects accurately. Certain indistinguishable V segments, among them TRBV6-2 and TRBV6-3, were excluded.

Use of 60 Vbeta and 13 Jbeta primers characterized the PCR. The repertoire was sequenced with immunoSEQ multiplex PCR; TCRdb's copy has only in-frame clones and lacks some. The sample contains 150,000 to 200,000 clones, about four fifths of which appear only once. Input material: PBMCs. The sequence came from a man aged 50-60 years in good health and CMV-seronegative. The chain carries TRBV27 and TRBJ2-7; TRBD1 agrees at 9 bases. The CDR3 DNA follows: TGTGCCAGCAGTTTATACAGGGGGCTCGACGAGCAGTACTTC. The encoded protein is CASSLYRGLDEQYF.